Many counts were recorded for the clone carrying this TCR beta chain. The sample belongs to a study of T-cell reconstitution after alpha-beta-depleted transplantation in children. The CDR3 is made up of 15 amino acids. V lost 2 bases to trimming and J lost 3 bases, with 17 bases between them. Germline-derived CDR1 and CDR2 are DFQATT and SNEGSKA (reference sequence). Unique molecular identifiers were incorporated during preparation of the TCRbeta library. Each CDR3 protein gets one entry after TCRdb re-called the PCR reads with MiXCR. The sample lists approximately 500,000 distinct CDR3 sequences, roughly a tenth occurring once.

The chain uses TRBV20-1 and TRBJ2-7, with TRBD1 as a possible D gene (5 bases). The TCR originated in a child under 10 years old with inherited bone marrow failure, due to receive a stem cell transplant. The sequenced sample was PBMCs, obtained before TCRalphabeta/CD19-depleted stem cell transplant. The CDR3 spells CSARPTGRSVYEQYF. For the CDR3, the DNA is TGCAGTGCTAGACCCACAGGACGGTCCGTCTACGAGCAGTACTTC.